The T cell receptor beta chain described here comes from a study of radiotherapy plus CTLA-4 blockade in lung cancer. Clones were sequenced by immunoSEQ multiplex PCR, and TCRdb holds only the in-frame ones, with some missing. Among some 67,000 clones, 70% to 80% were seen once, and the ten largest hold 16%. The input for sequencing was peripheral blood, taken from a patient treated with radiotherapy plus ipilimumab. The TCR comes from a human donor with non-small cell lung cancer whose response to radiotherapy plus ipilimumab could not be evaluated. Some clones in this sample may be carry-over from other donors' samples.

The CDR3 reads CASSRIGQWGQETQYF. CDR3 sequence (DNA): TGTGCCAGCAGCCGTATCGGACAGTGGGGACAAGAGACCCAGTACTTC. The chain has TRBV7-2 and TRBJ2-5; tentatively, D is TRBD1 (6 bases). Germline CDR1 reads SGHTA; CDR2 reads FQGNSA. The CDR3 is made up of 16 amino acids. Trimming pared 5 bases from V and 2 bases from J, leaving 18 bases between.